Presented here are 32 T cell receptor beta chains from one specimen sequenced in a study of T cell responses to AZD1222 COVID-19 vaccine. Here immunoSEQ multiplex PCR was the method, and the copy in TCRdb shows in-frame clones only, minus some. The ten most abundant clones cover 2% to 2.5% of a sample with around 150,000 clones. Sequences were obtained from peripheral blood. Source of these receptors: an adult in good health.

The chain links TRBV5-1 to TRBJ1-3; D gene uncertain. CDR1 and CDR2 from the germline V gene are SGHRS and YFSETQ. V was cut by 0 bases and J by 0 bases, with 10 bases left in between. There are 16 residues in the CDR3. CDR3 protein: CASSLAAGPSGNTIYF. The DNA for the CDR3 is TGCGCCAGCAGCTTGGCCGCGGGCCCCTCTGGAAACACCATATATTTT. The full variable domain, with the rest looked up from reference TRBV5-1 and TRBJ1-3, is KAGVTQTPRYLIKTRGQQVTLSCSPISGHRSVSWYQQTPGQGLQFLFEYFSETQRNKGNFPGRFSGRQFSNSRSEMNVSTLELGDSALYLCASSLAAGPSGNTIYFGEGSWLTVV.

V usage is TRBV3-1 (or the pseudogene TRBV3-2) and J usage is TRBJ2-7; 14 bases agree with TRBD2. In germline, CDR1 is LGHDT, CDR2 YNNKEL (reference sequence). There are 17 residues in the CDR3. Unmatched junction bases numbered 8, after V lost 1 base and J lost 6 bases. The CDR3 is CASSQGRGLAGASEQYF. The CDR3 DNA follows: TGTGCCAGCAGCCAAGGTAGGGGACTAGCGGGGGCAAGCGAGCAGTACTTC.

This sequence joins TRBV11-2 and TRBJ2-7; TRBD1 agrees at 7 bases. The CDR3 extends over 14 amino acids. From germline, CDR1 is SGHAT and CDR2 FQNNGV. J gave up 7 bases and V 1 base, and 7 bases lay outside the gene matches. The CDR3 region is CASSLANLQGEQYF. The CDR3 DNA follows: TGTGCCAGCAGCTTAGCCAACCTACAGGGGGAGCAGTACTTC. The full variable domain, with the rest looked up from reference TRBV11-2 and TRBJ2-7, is EAGVAQSPRYKIIEKRQSVAFWCNPISGHATLYWYQQILGQGPKLLIQFQNNGVVDDSQLPKDRFSAERLKGVDSTLKIQPAKLEDSAVYLCASSLANLQGEQYFGPGTRLTVT.

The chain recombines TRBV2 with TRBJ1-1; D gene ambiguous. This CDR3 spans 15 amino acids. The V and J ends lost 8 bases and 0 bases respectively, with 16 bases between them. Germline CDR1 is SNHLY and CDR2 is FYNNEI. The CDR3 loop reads CASELFRTLNTEAFF. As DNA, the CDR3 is TGTGCCAGCGAGCTCTTCCGGACCTTGAACACTGAAGCTTTCTTT.

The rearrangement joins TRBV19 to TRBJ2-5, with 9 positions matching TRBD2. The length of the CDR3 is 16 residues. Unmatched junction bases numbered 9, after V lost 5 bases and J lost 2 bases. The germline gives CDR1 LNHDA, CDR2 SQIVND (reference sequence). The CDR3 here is CASSPRVLAGQETQYF. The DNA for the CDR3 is TGTGCCAGTAGTCCCAGGGTTCTAGCGGGGCAAGAGACCCAGTACTTC.

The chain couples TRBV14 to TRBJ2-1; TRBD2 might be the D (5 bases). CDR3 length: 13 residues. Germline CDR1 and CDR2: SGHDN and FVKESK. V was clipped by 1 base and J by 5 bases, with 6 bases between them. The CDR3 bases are TGTGCCAGCAGCCAAGGGAGGCACAATGAGCAGTTCTTC. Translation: CASSQGRHNEQFF.

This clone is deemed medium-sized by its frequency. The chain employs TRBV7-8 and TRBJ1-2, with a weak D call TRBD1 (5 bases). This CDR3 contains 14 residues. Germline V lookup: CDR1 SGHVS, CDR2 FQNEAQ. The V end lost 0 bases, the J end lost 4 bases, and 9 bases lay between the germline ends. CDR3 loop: CASSLAGGTYGYTF. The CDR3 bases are TGTGCCAGCAGCTTAGCGGGGGGAACCTATGGCTACACCTTC.

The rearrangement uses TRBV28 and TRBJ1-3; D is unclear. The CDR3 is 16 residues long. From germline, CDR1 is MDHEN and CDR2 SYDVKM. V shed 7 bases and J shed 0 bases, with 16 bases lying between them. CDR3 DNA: TGTGCCAGCAATACGAAACGGAGATACTCTGGAAACACCATATATTTT. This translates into CASNTKRRYSGNTIYF.

CDR3: CASSQGTGEAGELFF. For the CDR3, the DNA is TGCGCCAGCAGCCAAGGGACAGGGGAGGCCGGGGAGCTGTTTTTT. The rearrangement joins TRBV4-1 to TRBJ2-2; 9 nucleotides agree with TRBD1. The germline V gene has CDR1 MGHRA and CDR2 YSYEKL. Trimming cost V 1 base and J 6 bases; bases outside gene matches: 3. The CDR3 sequence is 15 residues long.

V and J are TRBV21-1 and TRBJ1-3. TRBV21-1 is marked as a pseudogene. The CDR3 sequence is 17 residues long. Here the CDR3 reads CATLPGGQVMGGNTIYF. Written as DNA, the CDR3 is TGTGCCACCCTACCGGGGGGGCAGGTGATGGGAGGAAACACCATATATTTT.

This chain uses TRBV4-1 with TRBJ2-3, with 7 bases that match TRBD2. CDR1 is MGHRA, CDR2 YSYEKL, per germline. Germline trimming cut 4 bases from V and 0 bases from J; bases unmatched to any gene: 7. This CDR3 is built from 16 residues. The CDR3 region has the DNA TGCGCCAGCAGCCCCGGGGACGGGAGGAGCACAGATACGCAGTATTTT. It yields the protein CASSPGDGRSTDTQYF.

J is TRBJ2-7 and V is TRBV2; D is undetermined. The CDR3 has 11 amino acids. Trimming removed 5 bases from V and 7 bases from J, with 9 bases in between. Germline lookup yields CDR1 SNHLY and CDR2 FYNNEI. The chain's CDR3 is CASSRTREQYF. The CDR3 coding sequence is TGTGCCAGCAGTCGTACCCGGGAGCAGTACTTC. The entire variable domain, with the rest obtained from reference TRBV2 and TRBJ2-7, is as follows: EPEVTQTPSHQVTQMGQEVILRCVPISNHLYFYWYRQILGQKVEFLVSFYNNEISEKSEIFDDQFSVERPDGSNFTLKIRSTKLEDSAMYFCASSRTREQYFGPGTRLTVT.

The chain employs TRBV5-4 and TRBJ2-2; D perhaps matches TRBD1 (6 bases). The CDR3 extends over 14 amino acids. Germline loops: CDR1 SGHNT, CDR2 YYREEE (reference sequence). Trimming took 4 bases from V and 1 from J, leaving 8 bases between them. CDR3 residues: CASSRTENTGELFF. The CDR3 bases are TGTGCCAGCAGCCGGACAGAGAACACCGGGGAGCTGTTTTTT. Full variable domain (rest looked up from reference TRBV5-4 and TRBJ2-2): ETGVTQSPTHLIKTRGQQVTLRCSSQSGHNTVSWYQQALGQGPQFIFQYYREEENGRGNFPPRFSGLQFPNYSSELNVNALELDDSALYLCASSRTENTGELFFGEGSRLTVL.

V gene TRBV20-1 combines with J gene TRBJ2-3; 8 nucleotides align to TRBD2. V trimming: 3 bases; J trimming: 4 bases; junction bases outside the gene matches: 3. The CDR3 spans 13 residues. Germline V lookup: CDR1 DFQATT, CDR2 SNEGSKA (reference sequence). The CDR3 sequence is CSASAGGSDTQYF. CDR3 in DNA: TGCAGTGCTAGTGCGGGGGGCTCAGATACGCAGTATTTT.

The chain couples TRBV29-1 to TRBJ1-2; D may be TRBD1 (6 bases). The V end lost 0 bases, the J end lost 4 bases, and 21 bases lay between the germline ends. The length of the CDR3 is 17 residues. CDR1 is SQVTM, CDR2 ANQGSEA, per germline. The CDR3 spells CSVEEKARTASLYGYTF. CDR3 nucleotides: TGCAGCGTTGAAGAGAAAGCACGGACAGCATCCCTCTATGGCTACACCTTC.

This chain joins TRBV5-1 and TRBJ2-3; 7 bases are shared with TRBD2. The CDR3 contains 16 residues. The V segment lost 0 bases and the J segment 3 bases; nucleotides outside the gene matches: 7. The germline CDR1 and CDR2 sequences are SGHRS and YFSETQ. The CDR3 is CASSLGGGRTTDTQYF. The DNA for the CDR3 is TGCGCCAGCAGCTTGGGGGGCGGGAGAACGACAGATACGCAGTATTTT.

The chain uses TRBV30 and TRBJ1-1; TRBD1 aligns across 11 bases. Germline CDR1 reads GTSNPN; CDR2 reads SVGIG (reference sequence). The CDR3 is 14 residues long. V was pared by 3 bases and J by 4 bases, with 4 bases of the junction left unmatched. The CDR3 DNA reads TGTGCCTGGAGCTGGGGACAGGGGGTCACTGAAGCTTTCTTT. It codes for CAWSWGQGVTEAFF.

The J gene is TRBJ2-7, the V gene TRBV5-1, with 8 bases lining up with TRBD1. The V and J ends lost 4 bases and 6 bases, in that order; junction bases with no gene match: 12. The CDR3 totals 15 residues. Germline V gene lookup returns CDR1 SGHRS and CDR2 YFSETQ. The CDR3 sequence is CASSPQSTGGFEQYF. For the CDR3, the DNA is TGCGCCAGCAGCCCACAAAGTACAGGGGGGTTCGAGCAGTACTTC.

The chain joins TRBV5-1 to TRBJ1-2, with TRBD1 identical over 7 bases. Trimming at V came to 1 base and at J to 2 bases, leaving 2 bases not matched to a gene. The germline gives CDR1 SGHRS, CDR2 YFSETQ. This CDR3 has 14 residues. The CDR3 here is CASSLYRGNYGYTF. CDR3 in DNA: TGCGCCAGCAGCTTGTACAGGGGAAACTATGGCTACACCTTC.

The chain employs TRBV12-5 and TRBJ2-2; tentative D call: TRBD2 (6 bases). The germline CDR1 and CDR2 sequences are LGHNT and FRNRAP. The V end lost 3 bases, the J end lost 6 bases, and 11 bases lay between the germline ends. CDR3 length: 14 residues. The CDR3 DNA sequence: TGTGCTAGTGGTTTCGAGTCGGGGGCCGGGGAGCTGTTTTTT. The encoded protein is CASGFESGAGELFF.

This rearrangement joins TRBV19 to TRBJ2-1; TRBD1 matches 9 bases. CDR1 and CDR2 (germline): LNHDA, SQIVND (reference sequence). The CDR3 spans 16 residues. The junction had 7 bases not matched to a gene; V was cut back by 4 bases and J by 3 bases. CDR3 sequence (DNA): TGTGCCAGTAGTACCACCCGACAGGGGGACTACAATGAGCAGTTCTTC. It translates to CASSTTRQGDYNEQFF.

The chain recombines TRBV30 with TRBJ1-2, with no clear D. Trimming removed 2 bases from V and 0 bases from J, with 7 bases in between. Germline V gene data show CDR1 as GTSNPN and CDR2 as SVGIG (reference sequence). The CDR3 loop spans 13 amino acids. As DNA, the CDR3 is TGTGCCTGGAGTTCGGGAACTAACTATGGCTACACCTTC. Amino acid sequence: CAWSSGTNYGYTF.

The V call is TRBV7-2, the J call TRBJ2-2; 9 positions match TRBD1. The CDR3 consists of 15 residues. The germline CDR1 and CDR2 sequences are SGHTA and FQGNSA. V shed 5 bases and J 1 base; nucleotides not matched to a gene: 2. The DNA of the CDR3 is TGTGCCAGCAGCCGGGACAGGGTGAACACCGGGGAGCTGTTTTTT. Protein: CASSRDRVNTGELFF.

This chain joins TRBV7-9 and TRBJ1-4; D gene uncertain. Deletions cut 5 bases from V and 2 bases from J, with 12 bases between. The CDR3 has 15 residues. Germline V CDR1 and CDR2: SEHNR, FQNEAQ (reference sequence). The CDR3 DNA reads TGTGCCAGCAGCCTAGAGGGAAGGACTAATGAAAAACTGTTTTTT. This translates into CASSLEGRTNEKLFF.

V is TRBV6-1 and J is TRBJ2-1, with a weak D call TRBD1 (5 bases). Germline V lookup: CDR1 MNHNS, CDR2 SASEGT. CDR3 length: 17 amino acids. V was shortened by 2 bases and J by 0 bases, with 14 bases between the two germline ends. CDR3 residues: CASSELGRTPSYNEQFF. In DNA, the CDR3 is TGTGCCAGCAGTGAATTAGGTCGGACACCCTCCTACAATGAGCAGTTCTTC.

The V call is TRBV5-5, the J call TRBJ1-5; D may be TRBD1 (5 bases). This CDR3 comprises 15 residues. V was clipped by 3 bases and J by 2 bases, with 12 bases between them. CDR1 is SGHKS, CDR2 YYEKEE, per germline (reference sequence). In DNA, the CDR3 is TGTGCCAGCAGCTCGTTGGGGGGAGGCAATCAGCCCCAGCATTTT. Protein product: CASSSLGGGNQPQHF.

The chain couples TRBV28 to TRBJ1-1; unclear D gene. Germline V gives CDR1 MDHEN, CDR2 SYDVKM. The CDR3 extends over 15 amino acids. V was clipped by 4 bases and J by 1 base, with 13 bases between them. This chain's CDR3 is CASSSSPQRNTEAFF. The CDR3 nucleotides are TGTGCCAGCAGTTCTAGCCCTCAGCGGAACACTGAAGCTTTCTTT.

The CDR3 loop is CASSLGTGNEKLFF. The CDR3 bases are TGCGCCAGCAGCCTCGGGACAGGGAATGAAAAACTGTTTTTT. This chain uses TRBV4-3 with TRBJ1-4; 9 nucleotides agree with TRBD1. The CDR3 extends over 14 amino acids. The germline V gene has CDR1 LGHNA and CDR2 YSLEER. After removal of 4 bases from V and 5 bases from J, the junction contained 2 bases not matched to a gene.

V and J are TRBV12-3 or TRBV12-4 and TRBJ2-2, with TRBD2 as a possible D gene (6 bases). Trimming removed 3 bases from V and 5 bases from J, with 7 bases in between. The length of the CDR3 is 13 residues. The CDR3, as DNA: TGTGCCAGCAGTTTTGGGGGGACCGGGGAGCTGTTTTTT. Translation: CASSFGGTGELFF.

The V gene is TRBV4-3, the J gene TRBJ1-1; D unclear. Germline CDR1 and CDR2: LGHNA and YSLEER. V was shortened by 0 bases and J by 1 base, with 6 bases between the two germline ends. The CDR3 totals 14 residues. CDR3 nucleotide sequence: TGCGCCAGCAGCCAAGATCGCAGGAACACTGAAGCTTTCTTT. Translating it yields CASSQDRRNTEAFF.

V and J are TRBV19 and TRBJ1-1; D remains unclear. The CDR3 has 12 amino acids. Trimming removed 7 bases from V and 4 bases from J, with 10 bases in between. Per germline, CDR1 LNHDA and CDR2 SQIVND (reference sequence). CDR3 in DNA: TGTGCCAGTAAGTTTGGAGGCACTGAAGCTTTCTTT. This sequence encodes CASKFGGTEAFF.

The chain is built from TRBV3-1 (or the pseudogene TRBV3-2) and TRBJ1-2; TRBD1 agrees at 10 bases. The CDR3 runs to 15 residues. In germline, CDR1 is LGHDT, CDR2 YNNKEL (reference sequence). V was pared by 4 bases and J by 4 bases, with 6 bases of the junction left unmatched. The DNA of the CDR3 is TGTGCCAGCAGCCCTCAGGGACAGGGGTTCTATGGCTACACCTTC. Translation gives CASSPQGQGFYGYTF.